These T cell receptor beta chains were read from a single sample in a study of shared clonotypes between healthy human individuals. The method was immunoSEQ multiplex PCR; TCRdb's version includes in-frame clones alone and lacks a portion of them. The data contain 2 million to 2.5 million clones, 93% of them singletons. The sequencing sample was made of naive CD4+ T cells from PBMCs. These receptors were collected from a man between 18 and 29 years old in good health. Some clones in this sample may be carry-over from other donors' samples. Both conserved end residues are part of each CDR3. D genes are given only for firm matches. Size is stated for part of the rows, as once, few or many counts, or as a class when the clone is expanded.

clone_size	v_call	d_call	j_call	cdr3_aa	cdr3_nt
-	TRBV11-3	TRBD2	TRBJ2-2	CASSLVPTSGKNTGELFF	TGTGCCAGCAGCTTAGTCCCGACTAGCGGGAAGAACACCGGGGAGCTGTTTTTT
-	TRBV4-3	-	TRBJ1-1	CASSSQGMGTEAFF	TGCGCCAGCAGCTCGCAGGGGATGGGAACTGAAGCTTTCTTT
-	TRBV9	TRBD2	TRBJ2-5	CASSARASGSVETQYF	TGTGCCAGCTCCGCGCGGGCTAGCGGGAGCGTAGAGACCCAGTACTTC
-	TRBV21-1	-	TRBJ2-3	CASSKVNGGRAGADTQYF	TGTGCCAGCAGCAAAGTTAATGGCGGGAGGGCAGGGGCAGATACGCAGTATTTT
-	TRBV28	TRBD1	TRBJ1-3	CASSSDRGPGNTIYF	TGTGCCAGCAGTTCGGACAGGGGGCCTGGAAACACCATATATTTT
-	TRBV25-1	TRBD2	TRBJ2-7	CASSARMGGSYEQYF	TGTGCCAGCAGTGCCCGGATGGGGGGGAGCTACGAGCAGTACTTC
-	TRBV7-3	-	TRBJ2-3	CASSLSGPPDTQYF	TGTGCCAGCAGCTTGTCAGGCCCCCCAGATACGCAGTATTTT
-	TRBV5-1	TRBD2	TRBJ2-7	CASSLGVAGTSGYEQYF	TGCGCCAGCAGCTTAGGGGTAGCCGGGACTAGCGGCTACGAGCAGTACTTC
-	TRBV9	-	TRBJ2-3	CASSVLRGSGDTQYF	TGTGCCAGCAGCGTATTACGGGGGAGCGGTGATACGCAGTATTTT
-	TRBV5-1	-	TRBJ1-2	CASSSTPSGARGYTF	TGCGCCAGCAGCTCTACGCCGTCGGGGGCGAGAGGCTACACCTTC
-	TRBV4-3	TRBD1	TRBJ1-2	CASSQDEPTGGGYTF	TGCGCCAGCAGCCAAGATGAACCAACAGGGGGTGGCTACACCTTC
once	TRBV19	-	TRBJ1-4	CASTLLTGTNEKLFF	TGTGCCAGTACCCTACTAACGGGGACTAATGAAAAACTGTTTTTT
-	TRBV5-1	-	TRBJ2-7	CASSFKDYEQYF	TGCGCCAGCAGCTTCAAGGACTACGAGCAGTACTTC
-	TRBV4-1	-	TRBJ2-4	CASSQVGIAKNIQYF	TGCGCCAGCAGCCAGGTCGGTATAGCCAAAAACATTCAGTACTTC
-	TRBV9	-	TRBJ2-3	CASSYRALSLTDTQYF	TGTGCCAGCAGCTACCGGGCCCTGAGCCTAACAGATACGCAGTATTTT
few	TRBV29-1	-	TRBJ1-1	CSVHKAIEAFF	TGCAGCGTCCATAAGGCTATTGAAGCTTTCTTT
-	TRBV6-7	-	TRBJ2-7	CASSHLGRRHYEQYF	TGTGCCAGCAGTCACCTCGGGAGAAGGCACTACGAGCAGTACTTC
once	TRBV19	TRBD2	TRBJ2-1	CASSSEGLAGENEQFF	TGTGCCAGTAGTTCGGAGGGACTAGCGGGAGAGAATGAGCAGTTCTTC
-	TRBV5-4	-	TRBJ2-3	CASSPRDSTDTQYF	TGTGCCAGCAGCCCTAGGGACAGCACAGATACGCAGTATTTT
-	TRBV15	TRBD2	TRBJ2-3	CATSRGGLARITDTQYF	TGTGCCACCAGCAGAGGGGGACTAGCTAGGATCACAGATACGCAGTATTTT
-	TRBV11-2	-	TRBJ2-1	CASSLGGSNEQFF	TGTGCCAGCAGCTTAGGGGGTAGCAATGAGCAGTTCTTC
-	TRBV30	-	TRBJ2-1	CAWTPWVGSYNEQFF	TGTGCCTGGACCCCTTGGGTTGGGTCCTACAATGAGCAGTTCTTC
-	TRBV6-4	TRBD1	TRBJ1-1	CASSAFPGQGNEAFF	TGTGCCAGCAGTGCCTTCCCGGGACAGGGTAATGAAGCTTTCTTT
-	TRBV7-2	TRBD2	TRBJ2-5	CASSLQAGGFGETQYF	TGTGCCAGCAGCTTACAAGCGGGAGGGTTCGGGGAGACCCAGTACTTC
once	TRBV5-8	TRBD2	TRBJ2-5	CASSSGLAGPQETQYF	TGTGCCAGCAGCTCCGGACTAGCGGGGCCCCAAGAGACCCAGTACTTC
once	TRBV6-1	-	TRBJ2-1	CASHQFAGSSREQFF	TGTGCCAGCCACCAATTTGCCGGGAGTTCTCGTGAGCAGTTCTTC
-	TRBV7-3	-	TRBJ2-3	CASSLVRTPGDTQYF	TGTGCCAGCAGCTTAGTGCGGACACCCGGGGATACGCAGTATTTT
-	TRBV4-2	-	TRBJ1-1	CASSQGRQQMNTEAFF	TGTGCCAGCAGCCAAGGTCGTCAGCAAATGAACACTGAAGCTTTCTTT
-	TRBV11-1	TRBD2	TRBJ2-5	CASSPGLAGGETQYF	TGTGCCAGCAGCCCGGGACTAGCGGGAGGTGAGACCCAGTACTTC
-	TRBV14	-	TRBJ1-1	CASGPRAGRWTEAFF	TGTGCCAGTGGGCCCCGCGCGGGGAGGTGGACTGAAGCTTTCTTT
-	TRBV5-5	-	TRBJ2-1	CASSPGPSYNEQFF	TGTGCCAGCAGCCCCGGTCCCAGCTACAATGAGCAGTTCTTC
-	TRBV7-3	-	TRBJ2-1	CASSPTPLPLHEQFF	TGTGCCAGCAGCCCGACCCCCCTCCCCCTTCATGAGCAGTTCTTC
-	TRBV6-4	-	TRBJ1-2	CASTPEGRNYGYTF	TGTGCCAGCACTCCCGAGGGCCGAAACTATGGCTACACCTTC
-	TRBV7-2	TRBD2	TRBJ2-7	CASSLVSGRAGGEQYF	TGTGCCAGCAGCTTGGTTAGCGGGAGGGCCGGTGGCGAGCAGTACTTC
-	TRBV5-1	TRBD2	TRBJ2-3	CASSWETSGTDTQYF	TGCGCCAGCAGCTGGGAGACTAGCGGCACAGATACGCAGTATTTT
-	TRBV2	-	TRBJ1-5	CASSEAGPQNQPQHF	TGTGCCAGCAGTGAAGCAGGACCCCAAAATCAGCCCCAGCATTTT
-	TRBV4-1	-	TRBJ1-5	CASSQEWRQAGQPQHF	TGCGCCAGCAGCCAAGAGTGGCGGCAGGCGGGTCAGCCCCAGCATTTT
-	TRBV25-1	TRBD1	TRBJ2-1	CASSEHIRTGTYNEQFF	TGTGCCAGCAGTGAACACATAAGGACAGGGACCTACAATGAGCAGTTCTTC
-	TRBV5-1	TRBD1	TRBJ1-1	CASSRTGWDTEAFF	TGCGCCAGCAGCCGGACAGGGTGGGACACTGAAGCTTTCTTT
-	TRBV2	-	TRBJ2-7	CASSELGRGYEQYF	TGTGCCAGCAGTGAATTGGGGAGAGGCTACGAGCAGTACTTC
once	TRBV27	TRBD2	TRBJ2-1	CASSPEGSGRLLNEQFF	TGTGCCAGCAGCCCGGAGGGTAGCGGGAGGCTACTCAATGAGCAGTTCTTC
-	TRBV7-3	-	TRBJ2-5	CASSLMRGEETQYF	TGTGCCAGCAGCTTAATGAGGGGGGAAGAGACCCAGTACTTC
-	TRBV4-2	-	TRBJ2-5	CASSANTGMRGETQYF	TGTGCCAGCAGCGCCAATACCGGGATGCGAGGAGAGACCCAGTACTTC
-	TRBV7-9	TRBD1	TRBJ2-7	CASSLVFRGFYEQYF	TGTGCCAGCAGCTTAGTCTTCAGGGGGTTCTACGAGCAGTACTTC
-	TRBV30	-	TRBJ1-1	CAWSVGLGGTEAFF	TGTGCCTGGAGTGTAGGGCTAGGAGGGACTGAAGCTTTCTTT
many	TRBV5-4	-	TRBJ2-5	CASSSGTSQETQYF	TGTGCCAGCAGCTCCGGGACGTCGCAAGAGACCCAGTACTTC
-	TRBV11-2	-	TRBJ2-5	CASSLVARQETQYF	TGTGCCAGCAGCTTAGTAGCTAGACAAGAGACCCAGTACTTC
-	TRBV2	TRBD2	TRBJ2-1	CASSDGLAGAQFF	TGTGCCAGCAGTGACGGGCTAGCGGGTGCGCAGTTCTTC
-	TRBV10-3	TRBD2	TRBJ2-7	CAISEGTSGEQYF	TGTGCCATCAGTGAAGGGACTAGTGGCGAGCAGTACTTC
-	TRBV11-1	-	TRBJ2-5	CASSRGTPVQETQYF	TGTGCCAGCAGCCGCGGCACCCCGGTCCAAGAGACCCAGTACTTC
-	TRBV5-1	TRBD1	TRBJ1-2	CASSLTGTGTYGYTF	TGCGCCAGCAGCCTCACCGGGACAGGGACGTATGGCTACACCTTC
-	TRBV4-1	-	TRBJ2-7	CASSQVGDPYEQYF	TGCGCCAGCAGCCAAGTGGGGGACCCATACGAGCAGTACTTC
-	TRBV6-6	TRBD1	TRBJ2-2	CASRGQGLDTGELFF	TGTGCCAGCAGGGGACAGGGTCTCGACACCGGGGAGCTGTTTTTT